The clone carrying this TCR beta chain was counted many times. TCRdb ran MiXCR on the reads and lists one entry per CDR3 protein. The sample has approximately 500,000 distinct CDR3 sequences, about 11% seen once; the top ten hold more than 8.5%. The entry originates in a study of T cell repertoires in cytomegalovirus infection. J was trimmed by 0 bases and V by 6 bases; bases with no gene match: 14. The CDR3 spans 18 residues. Germline V gene data show CDR1 as SGHVS and CDR2 as FQNEAQ. Sequencing was performed on PBMCs. This TCR came from a human donor in good health (CMV status not recorded). Some clones in this sample may be carry-over from other donors' samples. The chain is built from TRBV7-8 and TRBJ1-5; 7 bases match TRBD1. The CDR3 bases are TGTGCCAGCAGTTCTCCACCGGGACAGATCTATAGCAATCAGCCCCAGCATTTT. Amino acids: CASSSPPGQIYSNQPQHF.